The 32 T cell receptor beta chains below were found in one sample sequenced in a study of T-cell memory formation after mild COVID-19. MiXCR was run by TCRdb on the 5' RACE reads, yielding one entry per CDR3 protein. The sample consists of about 290,000 distinct CDR3 sequences, more than 15% of them appearing once. The specimen sequenced was PBMCs or a T cell subset sorted from them (not recorded which). These receptors all come from a man aged 18 to 29 who had mild COVID-19 (a few samples of this study predate the infection). Cell type and time point are not known.

The chain recombines TRBV7-9 with TRBJ2-5, with D possibly TRBD1 on 5 matching bases. The CDR3 has 13 residues. Per germline, CDR1 SEHNR and CDR2 FQNEAQ (reference sequence). V lost 8 bases, J lost 1 base, and 11 bases lay in between. The CDR3 sequence: CASSRVPQETQYF. The CDR3 DNA reads TGTGCCAGCTCCAGGGTGCCCCAAGAGACCCAGTACTTC.

In its sample, this clonotype was seen a few times. This chain connects TRBV5-5 to TRBJ1-1; maybe TRBD1 (6 bases). The CDR3 runs 15 residues. The germline V gene encodes CDR1 SGHKS and CDR2 YYEKEE (reference sequence). Trimming took off 0 bases at V and 4 bases at J, with 13 bases between the two ends. The CDR3 DNA reads as TGTGCCAGCAGCTTGGCAGAGGGGGTGAGCACTGAAGCTTTCTTT. Translation: CASSLAEGVSTEAFF.

This clonotype was counted a few times. The rearrangement uses TRBV2 and TRBJ2-3; D unclear. The CDR3 is 13 amino acids. Trimming removed 7 bases at V and 3 bases at J, with 11 bases between. The germline CDR1 and CDR2 sequences are SNHLY and FYNNEI. CDR3 loop: CASKPSLTDTQYF. The CDR3, as DNA: TGTGCCAGCAAACCTAGTTTGACAGATACGCAGTATTTT. Complete variable domain (other parts from reference TRBV2 and TRBJ2-3): EPEVTQTPSHQVTQMGQEVILRCVPISNHLYFYWYRQILGQKVEFLVSFYNNEISEKSEIFDDQFSVERPDGSNFTLKIRSTKLEDSAMYFCASKPSLTDTQYFGPGTRLTVL.

The gene calls are TRBV19 and TRBJ1-6; 8 bases line up with TRBD1. Trimming took 6 bases from V and 10 from J; bases not matched to a gene: 5. Germline loops: CDR1 LNHDA, CDR2 SQIVND (reference sequence). The CDR3 has 13 amino acids. The CDR3 here is CASSQTGESPLHF. CDR3 coding DNA: TGTGCCAGTAGCCAGACAGGGGAATCACCCCTCCACTTT.

V gene TRBV7-3 combines with J gene TRBJ2-6, with D uncertain. Trimming pared 5 bases from V and 0 bases from J, leaving 14 bases between. CDR1 and CDR2 (germline): SGHTA, FQGTGA. The CDR3 totals 17 residues. For the CDR3, the DNA is TGTGCCAGCAGCAGCACCGGGCCACTCTCTGGGGCCAACGTCCTGACTTTC. The encoded protein is CASSSTGPLSGANVLTF.

This clonotype has just a few counts. CDR3 sequence: CSAPGARNEQFF. As DNA, the CDR3 is TGCAGTGCTCCGGGGGCGCGGAATGAGCAGTTCTTC. This rearrangement joins TRBV20-1 to TRBJ2-1; possibly TRBD1 or TRBD2 for D (6 bases each). This CDR3 is built from 12 residues. V lost 5 bases and J lost 7, with 12 bases in between. From germline, CDR1 is DFQATT and CDR2 SNEGSKA (reference sequence).

This clonotype has more than one count but fewer than ten. This chain joins TRBV20-1 and TRBJ2-2; D remains ambiguous. Germline assignment: CDR1 DFQATT and CDR2 SNEGSKA (reference sequence). V was cut by 0 bases and J by 1 base, with 6 bases left in between. This CDR3 is built from 14 residues. The CDR3 protein is CSAREFMNTGELFF. DNA of the CDR3: TGCAGTGCTAGAGAGTTTATGAACACCGGGGAGCTGTTTTTT.

This clonotype was detected many times. This chain links TRBV5-1 with TRBJ2-7; a possible D gene is TRBD1 (6 bases). Germline-derived CDR1 and CDR2 are SGHRS and YFSETQ. The V and J ends lost 0 bases and 1 base respectively, with 8 bases between them. The CDR3 spans 14 residues. The CDR3 nucleotides are TGCGCCAGCAGCTTGGTAGGGGGATCCTACGAGCAGTACTTC. Its translation: CASSLVGGSYEQYF.

The chain recombines TRBV12-3 or TRBV12-4 with TRBJ1-2; TRBD1 is a possible D gene (6 bases). The CDR3 extends over 13 amino acids. The germline V and J ends were trimmed by 6 bases and 8 bases, with 16 bases remaining between them. CDR3 DNA sequence: TGTGCCAGCAGCCCCTTAGTGGGGGGCGGCTACACCTTC. The encoded protein is CASSPLVGGGYTF.

This clonotype was detected a few times. J is TRBJ2-3 and V is TRBV19, with no clear D. Germline V CDR1 and CDR2: LNHDA, SQIVND (reference sequence). Trimming removed 9 bases at V and 2 bases at J, with 12 bases between. The CDR3 runs 13 residues. This CDR3 reads CASYRQITDTQYF. DNA of the CDR3: TGTGCCAGCTATAGACAAATCACAGATACGCAGTATTTT. The full variable domain, completed using reference TRBV19 and TRBJ2-3, is DGGITQSPKYLFRKEGQNVTLSCEQNLNHDAMYWYRQDPGQGLRLIYYSQIVNDFQKGDIAEGYSVSREKKESFPLTVTSAQKNPTAFYLCASYRQITDTQYFGPGTRLTVL.

The chain carries TRBV7-9 and TRBJ2-1; TRBD2 matches 8 bases. The CDR3 contains 16 residues. Trimming at V came to 2 bases and at J to 9 bases, leaving 12 bases not matched to a gene. Germline CDR1 reads SEHNR; CDR2 reads FQNEAQ (reference sequence). CDR3 bases: TGTGCCAGCAGCTTAAAGGGTAGCGGGGCCCTTGGTGAGCAGTTCTTC. Its protein product is CASSLKGSGALGEQFF.

The chain employs TRBV4-1 and TRBJ1-2, with 8 nucleotides matching TRBD1. V dropped 3 bases and J dropped 4; count of bases not matched to a gene: 10. The CDR3 has 16 amino acids. Germline V CDR1 and CDR2: MGHRA, YSYEKL. The CDR3 nucleotides are TGCGCCAGCAGCCACCTAGGCCGGGACAGGACCTATGGCTACACCTTC. It encodes CASSHLGRDRTYGYTF.

The J gene is TRBJ2-3, the V gene TRBV20-1; possible D gene TRBD1, 6 bases. The CDR3 sequence is 15 residues long. V shed 6 bases and J shed 2 bases, with 18 bases lying between them. CDR1 DFQATT and CDR2 SNEGSKA come from the germline V gene (reference sequence). CDR3 sequence (DNA): TGCAGTGCCCACAGACAGGAAACAAACACAGATACGCAGTATTTT. It translates to CSAHRQETNTDTQYF.

The chain joins TRBV7-9 to TRBJ2-7; possibly TRBD2 for D (5 bases). CDR1 and CDR2 from the germline V gene are SEHNR and FQNEAQ (reference sequence). This CDR3 comprises 14 residues. V lost 3 bases and J lost 6, with 15 bases in between. CDR3 sequence reads: CASSLTGLLFEQYF. CDR3 in DNA: TGTGCCAGCAGCTTGACGGGGTTACTTTTCGAGCAGTACTTC.

The chain recombines TRBV7-9 with TRBJ2-7; D gene unclear. The V gene lost 0 bases and the J gene lost 0 bases, with 9 bases spanning the gap. The CDR3 loop spans 15 amino acids. Per germline, CDR1 SEHNR and CDR2 FQNEAQ (reference sequence). CDR3 nucleotide sequence: TGTGCCAGCAGCTTAGCAGGGCCCTCCTCCTACGAGCAGTACTTC. Translation: CASSLAGPSSYEQYF.

This chain uses TRBV30 with TRBJ1-4, with no clear D. Germline CDR1 and CDR2: GTSNPN and SVGIG (reference sequence). This CDR3 has 12 amino acids. The germline V and J ends were trimmed by 2 bases and 5 bases, with 6 bases remaining between them. The CDR3 DNA follows: TGTGCCTGGAGTACCTTAAATGAAAAACTGTTTTTT. Protein product: CAWSTLNEKLFF.

The chain is built from TRBV20-1 and TRBJ2-4; TRBD1 matches 8 bases. Per germline, CDR1 DFQATT and CDR2 SNEGSKA (reference sequence). The CDR3 extends over 17 amino acids. V gave up 2 bases and J gave up 8 bases; unmatched junction bases: 17. The CDR3 sequence: CSARSPPSRGRGDIQYF. DNA for the CDR3: TGCAGTGCTAGATCCCCGCCTTCCAGGGGGCGCGGGGACATTCAGTACTTC.

Only a few counts were recorded for this clonotype. This chain connects TRBV7-9 to TRBJ2-3; D gene ambiguous. The ends were cut back, 7 bases at V and 0 bases at J, with 11 bases in the middle. There are 14 residues in the CDR3. The germline V gene encodes CDR1 SEHNR and CDR2 FQNEAQ (reference sequence). The CDR3 DNA follows: TGTGCCAGCAACCTAATAACTAGCACAGATACGCAGTATTTT. This encodes CASNLITSTDTQYF.

This clonotype was recorded a few times. The rearrangement links TRBV7-2 to TRBJ2-5; D unclear. This CDR3 comprises 13 residues. V was clipped by 5 bases and J by 6 bases, with 13 bases between them. The germline gives CDR1 SGHTA, CDR2 FQGNSA. The CDR3 sequence: CASSPPSGKTQYF. In nucleotides, the CDR3 is TGTGCCAGCAGCCCTCCAAGTGGAAAGACCCAGTACTTC.

This chain connects TRBV10-3 to TRBJ2-5; D remains unclear. Germline-derived CDR1 and CDR2 are ENHRY and SYGVKD. CDR3 size: 13 residues. V dropped 7 bases and J dropped 4 bases, with 13 bases sitting between them. The CDR3 nucleotides read TGTGCCATCAAAGACCGTGACGGAGAGACCCAGTACTTC. This encodes CAIKDRDGETQYF.

This clonotype was counted between two and nine times. The V gene is TRBV4-2, the J gene TRBJ1-2, with D tentatively TRBD1 (6 bases). Germline V CDR1 and CDR2: LGHNA, YNFKEQ. This CDR3 has 19 amino acids. V lost 3 bases to trimming and J lost 8 bases, with 31 bases between them. Here the CDR3 DNA reads TGTGCCAGCAGCCACCCCCTCTCAGGGGCCGCTATTAGAACGGGCGGCTACACCTTC. It specifies CASSHPLSGAAIRTGGYTF.

This chain connects TRBV6-6 to TRBJ1-2; D is possibly TRBD1 (5 bases). Trimming pared 7 bases from V and 2 bases from J, leaving 8 bases between. Germline CDR1 and CDR2: MNHNY and SVGAGI (reference sequence). The CDR3 consists of 12 residues. CDR3 sequence: CASIGGNYGYTF. The CDR3 nucleotides are TGTGCCAGCATCGGGGGGAACTATGGCTACACCTTC.

The J gene is TRBJ1-2, the V gene TRBV15, with D maybe TRBD1 (5 bases). Germline V gene sequence: CDR1 LNHNV, CDR2 YYDKDF (reference sequence). The ends were cut back, 8 bases at V and 5 bases at J, with 18 bases in the middle. CDR3 length: 14 amino acids. The CDR3 protein is CATAGTATGYGYTF. CDR3 coding DNA: TGTGCCACCGCCGGGACCGCCACGGGATATGGCTACACCTTC.

V is TRBV7-2 and J is TRBJ2-7, with D maybe TRBD1 (7 bases). CDR3 length: 15 amino acids. V lost 1 base and J lost 0, with 10 bases in between. CDR1 is SGHTA and CDR2 is FQGNSA in the germline V gene. The chain's CDR3 is CASSLGGTVSYEQYF. Here the CDR3 DNA reads TGTGCCAGCAGCTTAGGCGGGACAGTCTCCTACGAGCAGTACTTC.

This clonotype showed up just once. The rearrangement joins TRBV10-1 to TRBJ1-1; tentative D call: TRBD1 (6 bases). The CDR3 length is 17 residues. The V and J ends lost 0 bases and 3 bases respectively, with 17 bases between them. CDR1 is WNHNN, CDR2 SYGVQD, per germline (reference sequence). The CDR3 DNA follows: TGCGCCAGCAGTGAGTCGAGGCAGGGGAAGGATTACACTGAAGCTTTCTTT. Amino acids: CASSESRQGKDYTEAFF.

The genes are TRBV19 and TRBJ1-1; no clear D gene. The CDR3 is 15 residues long. Per germline, CDR1 LNHDA and CDR2 SQIVND (reference sequence). V was trimmed by 6 bases and J by 4 bases, leaving 18 bases between them. CDR3 in DNA: TGTGCCAGTAGCTGGACCGCTATTTTGAGCACTGAAGCTTTCTTT. This codes for CASSWTAILSTEAFF. Looking up the rest from reference TRBV19 and TRBJ1-1 gives the full variable domain: DGGITQSPKYLFRKEGQNVTLSCEQNLNHDAMYWYRQDPGQGLRLIYYSQIVNDFQKGDIAEGYSVSREKKESFPLTVTSAQKNPTAFYLCASSWTAILSTEAFFGQGTRLTVV.

The rearrangement uses TRBV7-2 and TRBJ2-7; tentative D call: TRBD2 (6 bases). This CDR3 region has 15 residues. Between the trimmed V and J ends, which lost 5 bases and 7 bases, there was a span of 21 bases. Germline V lookup: CDR1 SGHTA, CDR2 FQGNSA. The CDR3 here is CASSLSGTGEWEQYF. The CDR3 coding sequence is TGTGCCAGCAGCCTCTCAGGGACTGGCGAGTGGGAGCAGTACTTC. The variable domain in full, completed from reference TRBV7-2 and TRBJ2-7, reads GAGVSQSPSNKVTEKGKDVELRCDPISGHTALYWYRQSLGQGLEFLIYFQGNSAPDKSGLPSDRFSAERTGGSVSTLTIQRTQQEDSAVYLCASSLSGTGEWEQYFGPGTRLTVT.

The CDR3 DNA is TGCGCCAGCAGCTACTACGGGGGGGCCTCCTACAATGAGCAGTTCTTC. Translating it yields CASSYYGGASYNEQFF. The rearrangement joins TRBV5-1 to TRBJ2-1, with 8 bases lining up with TRBD2. Germline values: CDR1 SGHRS, CDR2 YFSETQ. CDR3 length equals 16 residues. V shed 3 bases and J 0 bases; nucleotides not matched to a gene: 5.

A few counts support this clonotype. The rearrangement uses TRBV5-1 and TRBJ1-1; D is unclear. From germline, CDR1 is SGHRS and CDR2 YFSETQ. This CDR3 spans 14 amino acids. Trimming stripped 3 bases from V and 6 bases from J, with 15 bases between. CDR3 bases: TGCGCCAGCAGCTCGGACTCCGGCCCCCCTGAAGCTTTCTTT. Protein sequence: CASSSDSGPPEAFF.

The genes are TRBV9 and TRBJ2-7; 11 bases fit TRBD2. The J segment lost 2 bases and the V segment lost 0 bases, leaving 10 bases of the junction unmatched. CDR3 size: 18 residues. Germline assignment: CDR1 SGDLS and CDR2 YYNGEE. The CDR3 here is CASSVGVTSGDHTYEQYF. The CDR3 bases are TGTGCCAGCAGCGTAGGTGTGACTAGCGGGGACCATACCTACGAGCAGTACTTC.

This clonotype appeared a few times. V and J are TRBV7-2 and TRBJ2-5; 11 nucleotides agree with TRBD2. CDR3 length: 15 amino acids. V was clipped by 1 base and J by 5 bases; unmatched bases: 3. In germline, CDR1 is SGHTA, CDR2 FQGNSA. CDR3 sequence (DNA): TGTGCCAGCAGCTTAGTAGCGGGGGGGTATGAGACCCAGTACTTC. Protein product: CASSLVAGGYETQYF.

This clonotype was seen a handful of times. This chain joins TRBV3-1 and TRBJ2-7, with 13 positions matching TRBD2. The length of the CDR3 is 15 residues. The V gene's germline CDR1 is LGHDT and CDR2 YNNKEL (reference sequence). Trimming at V came to 1 base and at J to 3 bases, leaving 0 bases not matched to a gene. CDR3 sequence: CASSQGTSGGYEQYF. CDR3 in DNA: TGTGCCAGCAGCCAAGGGACTAGCGGGGGCTACGAGCAGTACTTC.